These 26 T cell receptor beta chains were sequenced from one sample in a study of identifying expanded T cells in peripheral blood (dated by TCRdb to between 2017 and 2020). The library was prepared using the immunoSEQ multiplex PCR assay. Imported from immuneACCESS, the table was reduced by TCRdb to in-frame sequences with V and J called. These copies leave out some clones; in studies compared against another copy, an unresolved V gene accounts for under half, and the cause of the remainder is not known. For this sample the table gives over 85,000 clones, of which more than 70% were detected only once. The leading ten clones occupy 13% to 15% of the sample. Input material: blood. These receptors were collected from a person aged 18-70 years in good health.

The CDR3 nucleotides are TGCGCCAGCAGCTTGGGGTCCGCGAACACTGAAGCTTTCTTT. Residues: CASSLGSANTEAFF. The chain combines TRBV5-1 with TRBJ1-1; D not certain. The CDR3 totals 14 residues. Germline loops: CDR1 SGHRS, CDR2 YFSETQ. Trimming took 0 bases from V and 1 from J, leaving 7 bases between them.

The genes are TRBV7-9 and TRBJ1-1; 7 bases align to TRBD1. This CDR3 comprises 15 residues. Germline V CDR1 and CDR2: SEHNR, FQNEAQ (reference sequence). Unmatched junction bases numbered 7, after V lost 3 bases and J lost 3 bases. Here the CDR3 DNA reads TGTGCCAGCAGCTTGGAGACAGGGCCCCACACTGAAGCTTTCTTT. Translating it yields CASSLETGPHTEAFF.

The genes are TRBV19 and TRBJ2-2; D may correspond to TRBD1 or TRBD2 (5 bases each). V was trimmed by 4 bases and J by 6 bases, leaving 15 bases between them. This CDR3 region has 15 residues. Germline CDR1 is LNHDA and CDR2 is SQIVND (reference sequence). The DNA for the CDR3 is TGTGCCAGTAGTACCACCGGGACCCTCTCCGGGGAGCTGTTTTTT. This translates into CASSTTGTLSGELFF.

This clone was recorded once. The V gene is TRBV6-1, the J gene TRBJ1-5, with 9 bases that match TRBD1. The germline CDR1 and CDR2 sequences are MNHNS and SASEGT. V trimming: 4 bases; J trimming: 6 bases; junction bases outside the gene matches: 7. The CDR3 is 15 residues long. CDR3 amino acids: CASSGQQGAGQPQHF. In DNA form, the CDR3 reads TGTGCCAGCAGTGGTCAACAGGGGGCGGGTCAGCCCCAGCATTTT.

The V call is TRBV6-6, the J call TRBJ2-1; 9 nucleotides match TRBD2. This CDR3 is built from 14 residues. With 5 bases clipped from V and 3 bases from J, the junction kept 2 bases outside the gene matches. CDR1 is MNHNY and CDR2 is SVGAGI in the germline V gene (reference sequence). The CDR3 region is CASSASGIYNEQFF. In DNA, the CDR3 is TGTGCCAGCAGTGCTAGCGGGATCTACAATGAGCAGTTCTTC.

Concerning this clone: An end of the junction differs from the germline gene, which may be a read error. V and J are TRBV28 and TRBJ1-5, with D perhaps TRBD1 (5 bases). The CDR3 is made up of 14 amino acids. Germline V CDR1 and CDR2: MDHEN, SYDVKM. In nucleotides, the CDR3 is TGTGCCAGTAGTCAGGGAGGGAATATGCCCCACGGGGATTTT. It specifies CASSQGGNMPHGDF.

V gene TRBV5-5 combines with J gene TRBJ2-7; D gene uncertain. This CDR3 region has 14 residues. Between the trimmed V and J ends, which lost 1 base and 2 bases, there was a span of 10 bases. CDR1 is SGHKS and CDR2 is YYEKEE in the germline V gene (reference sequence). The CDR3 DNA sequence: TGTGCCAGCAGCTTGTGGACGGGCCCCTACGAGCAGTACTTC. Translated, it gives CASSLWTGPYEQYF.

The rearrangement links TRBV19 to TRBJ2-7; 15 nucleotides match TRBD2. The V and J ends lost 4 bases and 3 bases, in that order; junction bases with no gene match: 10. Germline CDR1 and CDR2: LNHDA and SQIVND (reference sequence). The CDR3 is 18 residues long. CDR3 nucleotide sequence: TGTGCCAGTAGTAATTCGAGGGGACTAGCGGGAGGATACTACGAGCAGTACTTC. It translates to CASSNSRGLAGGYYEQYF.

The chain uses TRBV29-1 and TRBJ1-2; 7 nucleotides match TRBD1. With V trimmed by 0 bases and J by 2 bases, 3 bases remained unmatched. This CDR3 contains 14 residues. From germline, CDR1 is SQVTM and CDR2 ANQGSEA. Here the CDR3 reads CSVEENRGNYGYTF. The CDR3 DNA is TGCAGCGTTGAAGAAAACAGGGGCAACTATGGCTACACCTTC.

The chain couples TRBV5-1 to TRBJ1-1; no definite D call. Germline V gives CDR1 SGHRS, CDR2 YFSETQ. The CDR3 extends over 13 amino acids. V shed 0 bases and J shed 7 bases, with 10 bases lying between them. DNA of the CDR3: TGCGCCAGCAGCTTGGGGGGAGGGATTGAAGCTTTCTTT. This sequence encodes CASSLGGGIEAFF.

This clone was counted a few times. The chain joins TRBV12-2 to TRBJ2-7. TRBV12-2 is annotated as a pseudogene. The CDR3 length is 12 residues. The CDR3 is CASRSPITEQYF. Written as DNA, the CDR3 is TGTGCAAGTCGCTCCCCCATAACCGAGCAGTACTTC.

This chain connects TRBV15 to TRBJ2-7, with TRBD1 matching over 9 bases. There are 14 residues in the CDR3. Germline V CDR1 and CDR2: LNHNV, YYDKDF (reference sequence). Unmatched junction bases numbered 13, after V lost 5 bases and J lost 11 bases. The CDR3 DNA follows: TGTGCCACCAGCGCCCGGACAGGGGCCCCCGTGGAGTACTTC. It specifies CATSARTGAPVEYF.

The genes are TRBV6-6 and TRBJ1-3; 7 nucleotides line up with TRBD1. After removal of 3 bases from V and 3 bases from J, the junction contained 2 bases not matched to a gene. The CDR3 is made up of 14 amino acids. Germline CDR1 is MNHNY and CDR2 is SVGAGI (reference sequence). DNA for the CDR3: TGTGCCAGCAGTTATCGGGACAGTGGAAACACCATATATTTT. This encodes CASSYRDSGNTIYF.

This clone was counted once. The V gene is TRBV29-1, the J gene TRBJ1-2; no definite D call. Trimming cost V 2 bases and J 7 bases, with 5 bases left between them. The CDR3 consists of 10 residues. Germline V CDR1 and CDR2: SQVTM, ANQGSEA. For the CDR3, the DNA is TGCAGCGTTGAACGGAGTGGCTACACCTTC. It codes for CSVERSGYTF.

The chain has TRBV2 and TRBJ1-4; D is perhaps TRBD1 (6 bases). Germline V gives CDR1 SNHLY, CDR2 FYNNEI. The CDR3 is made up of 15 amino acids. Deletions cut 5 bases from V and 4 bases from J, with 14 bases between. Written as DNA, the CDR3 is TGTGCCAGCAGTTTAGGACAGACTAATAATGAAAAACTGTTTTTT. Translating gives CASSLGQTNNEKLFF.

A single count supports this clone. The CDR3 DNA reads as TGTGCCAGCAGTGGCCTAGCGGGAGGGCCGGACGAGCAGTACTTC. Its protein product is CASSGLAGGPDEQYF. The chain combines TRBV28 with TRBJ2-7; 12 bases agree with TRBD2. CDR3 length equals 15 residues. The V and J ends lost 5 bases and 5 bases, in that order; junction bases with no gene match: 7. Germline V gives CDR1 MDHEN, CDR2 SYDVKM.

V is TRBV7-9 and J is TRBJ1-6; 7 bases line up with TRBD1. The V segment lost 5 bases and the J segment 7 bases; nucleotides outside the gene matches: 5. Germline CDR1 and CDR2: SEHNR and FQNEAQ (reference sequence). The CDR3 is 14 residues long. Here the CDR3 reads CASSPGTENSPLHF. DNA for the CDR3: TGTGCCAGCAGCCCCGGGACAGAAAATTCACCCCTCCACTTT.

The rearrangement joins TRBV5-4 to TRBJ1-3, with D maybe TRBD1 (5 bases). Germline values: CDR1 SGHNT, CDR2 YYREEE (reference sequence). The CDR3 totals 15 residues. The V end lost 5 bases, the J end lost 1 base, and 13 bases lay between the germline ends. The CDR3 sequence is CASSTFRGSGNTIYF. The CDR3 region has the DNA TGTGCCAGCAGTACCTTCCGGGGGTCTGGAAACACCATATATTTT.

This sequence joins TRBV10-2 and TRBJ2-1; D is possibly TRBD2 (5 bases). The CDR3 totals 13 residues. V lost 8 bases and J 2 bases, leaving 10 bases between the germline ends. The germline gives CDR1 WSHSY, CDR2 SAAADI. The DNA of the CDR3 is TGCGCCAGCCATAGCGTTACCTACAATGAGCAGTTCTTC. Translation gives CASHSVTYNEQFF.

In nucleotides, the CDR3 is TGTGCCAGCAGGACACAAGCGGGCGGATACGGCTACACCTTC. Encoded protein: CASRTQAGGYGYTF. V and J are TRBV5-6 and TRBJ1-2, with no clear D. Germline loops: CDR1 SGHDT, CDR2 YYEEEE. Trimming took off 5 bases at V and 8 bases at J, with 19 bases between the two ends. The CDR3 loop spans 14 amino acids.

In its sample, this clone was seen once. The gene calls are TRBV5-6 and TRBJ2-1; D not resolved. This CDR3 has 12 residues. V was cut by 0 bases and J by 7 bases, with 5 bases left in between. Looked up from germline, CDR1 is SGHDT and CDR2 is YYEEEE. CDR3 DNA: TGTGCCAGCAGCTTGGTACTGAATGAGCAGTTCTTC. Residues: CASSLVLNEQFF. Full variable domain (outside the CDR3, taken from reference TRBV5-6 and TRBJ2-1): DAGVTQSPTHLIKTRGQQVTLRCSPKSGHDTVSWYQQALGQGPQFIFQYYEEEERQRGNFPDRFSGHQFPNYSSELNVNALLLGDSALYLCASSLVLNEQFFGPGTRLTVL.

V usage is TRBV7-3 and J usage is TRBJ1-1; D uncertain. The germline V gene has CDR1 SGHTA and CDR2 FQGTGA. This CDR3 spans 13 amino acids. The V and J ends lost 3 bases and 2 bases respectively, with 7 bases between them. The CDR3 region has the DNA TGTGCCAGCAGCTTGCAGGAAAACACTGAAGCTTTCTTT. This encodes CASSLQENTEAFF.

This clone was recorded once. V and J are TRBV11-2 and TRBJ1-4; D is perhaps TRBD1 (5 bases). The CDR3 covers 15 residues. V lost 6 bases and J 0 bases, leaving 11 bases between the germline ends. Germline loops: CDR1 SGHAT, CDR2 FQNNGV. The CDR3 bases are TGTGCCAGCAGATTGGGGCGAACAACTAATGAAAAACTGTTTTTT. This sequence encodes CASRLGRTTNEKLFF.

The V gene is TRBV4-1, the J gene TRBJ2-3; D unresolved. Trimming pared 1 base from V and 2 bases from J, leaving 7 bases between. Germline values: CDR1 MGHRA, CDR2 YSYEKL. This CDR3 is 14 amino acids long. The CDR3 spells CASSQVEYTDTQYF. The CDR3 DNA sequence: TGCGCCAGCAGCCAAGTGGAGTACACAGATACGCAGTATTTT.

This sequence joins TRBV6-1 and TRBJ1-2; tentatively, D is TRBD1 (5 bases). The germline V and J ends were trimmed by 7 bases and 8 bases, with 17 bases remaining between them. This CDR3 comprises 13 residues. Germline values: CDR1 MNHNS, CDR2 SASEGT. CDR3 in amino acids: CASTTRGLGGYTF. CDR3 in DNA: TGTGCCAGCACCACTAGGGGTCTAGGGGGCTACACCTTC.

This chain's CDR3 is CASSEALARPETQYF. DNA of the CDR3: TGTGCCAGCAGTGAAGCGCTTGCCAGACCAGAGACCCAGTACTTC. This chain joins TRBV2 and TRBJ2-5; D uncertain. There are 15 residues in the CDR3. Germline lookup yields CDR1 SNHLY and CDR2 FYNNEI. Trimming took off 0 bases at V and 4 bases at J, with 12 bases between the two ends.